Listed here is a single T cell receptor (beta chain). This clone appeared a few times. What antigen it recognizes has not been identified. Qualities for individual bases were not recorded, and no much larger clone is one base off. The immunoSEQ Assay, a bias-controlled multiplex PCR, was used to amplify TCRbeta CDR3 regions from genomic DNA. The source study handled its data this way. The number of nucleated cells in each sample was estimated by amplification of reference gene primers within the assay. Sequence reads were collapsed and filtered to measure the absolute abundance of every unique TCRbeta CDR3 rearrangement. Productive Simpson clonality was computed per sample as the square root of Simpson's diversity index over productive rearrangements. Drawn from immuneACCESS, this table holds only the in-frame rearrangements with V and J called that TCRdb kept. Clones are partly lost; checked studies trace under half to an unresolved V gene and leave the rest unexplained. V and J calls plus clone size are reproduced from that table; the DNA served to infer D and trimming. The sample table records around 100,000 clones; 70% to 90% of these occur just once. More than 4.5% of the sample lies in the top ten.

Germline trimming amounts to 6 bases on V and 4 bases on J, with 4 as the count of junction bases outside the gene matches. In the germline V gene, CDR1 corresponds to SNHLY and CDR2 to FYNNEI. The CDR3 spans 14 residues, from the cysteine through the phenylalanine. Solely the CDR3 DNA is kept, with 42 bases framed from the first base. The collaborating institutions used their own protocols to collect whole blood in K2EDTA tubes. For TCRbeta analysis, collaborators shipped samples in one of three forms: frozen whole blood, isolated PBMCs, or DNA extracted from either of those sample types. This sample is part of a study of blood T cell repertoires in COVID-19 (TCRdb year 2020). Describing the broader study: Collaborator samples came from the United States, Italy and Spain and covered acute and convalescent phases of COVID-19. Where available, HLA class I and class II types were obtained from metadata supplied by the sample provider rather than from assay-based typing. The repertoires were released in a freely available public database meant as a resource for research on the immune response to SARS-CoV-2. The dataset comprised deeply sampled blood TCRbeta repertoires from subjects exposed to, actively infected with, or recovered from COVID-19. The prospective study material was composed of cDNA or gDNA derived from T cells, B-cell-depleted T cells, or PBMCs. Sample metadata almost always included a de-identified subject ID, COVID-19 status, age in years and sex. Samples were obtained from the ongoing ImmuneRACE study (first 160 participants) and from 1,254 subjects provided by 6 global collaborators.

Overall study results and their limits: How much clinical and demographic metadata was included differed by source and by participant, and the metadata was provided uncurated.

Recombination linked TRBV2 to TRBJ1-1, with 11 bases aligning to TRBD1. Sequenced sample: peripheral blood. The sequence came from a human donor in a cohort sampled during active COVID-19. In nucleotide form, the sequence is TGTGCCAGCAGGGTGGGACAGGGGGGCACTGAAGCTTTCTTT. This encodes CASRVGQGGTEAFF. Full variable domain (CDR3 extended with the reference TRBV2 and TRBJ1-1 proteins): EPEVTQTPSHQVTQMGQEVILRCVPISNHLYFYWYRQILGQKVEFLVSFYNNEISEKSEIFDDQFSVERPDGSNFTLKIRSTKLEDSAMYFCASRVGQGGTEAFFGQGTRLTVV.